Listed below are T cell receptor beta chains from one sample, sequenced in a study of cytomegalovirus exposure and HLA in healthy donors. The method was immunoSEQ multiplex PCR; TCRdb's version includes in-frame clones alone and lacks a portion of them. The sample carries about 140,000 clones, approximately 79% recorded once. Sequencing was done on a sample of PBMCs. The receptors stem from a man in his forties or fifties in good health and CMV-seropositive. Both conserved end residues are part of each CDR3. A D gene is named only where the DNA matches it firmly. Part of the rows lack a size; the others show once, few, many or a class for expanded clones.

cdr3_aa	cdr3_nt	v_call	d_call	clone_size	j_call
CASSFPGGFEQFF	TGTGCCAGCAGTTTTCCGGGAGGGTTTGAGCAGTTCTTC	TRBV27	TRBD2	.	TRBJ2-1
CASSLERHQETQYF	TGTGCCAGCAGCTTAGAGCGGCACCAAGAGACCCAGTACTTC	TRBV11-2	.	.	TRBJ2-5
CASSSEAGSYNEQFF	TGTGCCAGCAGCTCCGAAGCGGGATCCTACAATGAGCAGTTCTTC	TRBV7-6	TRBD2	few	TRBJ2-1
CASSRQREGLSAGELFF	TGCGCCAGCAGTCGACAGCGGGAGGGCCTATCGGCCGGGGAGCTGTTTTTT	TRBV5-1	TRBD2	once	TRBJ2-2
CASSPDPGLAGEQYF	TGCGCCAGCAGCCCCGATCCGGGACTAGCAGGCGAGCAGTACTTC	TRBV5-1	TRBD2	few	TRBJ2-7
CATSRDIQGARETQYF	TGTGCCACCAGCAGAGATATACAGGGGGCTCGAGAGACCCAGTACTTC	TRBV15	TRBD1	.	TRBJ2-5
CASTKSGLARTDTQYF	TGTGCCAGCACCAAATCGGGACTAGCCCGCACAGATACGCAGTATTTT	TRBV5-6	TRBD2	.	TRBJ2-3
CASSPREAVTEAFF	TGTGCCAGCTCACCGCGGGAGGCTGTCACTGAAGCTTTCTTT	TRBV18	.	.	TRBJ1-1
CASSRGTDKAVYNSPLHF	TGCGCCAGCAGCCGCGGGACAGACAAGGCGGTCTATAATTCACCCCTCCACTTT	TRBV5-1	TRBD1	few	TRBJ1-6
CASSDPDRMNTEAFF	TGTGCCAGCAGTGACCCGGACAGGATGAACACTGAAGCTTTCTTT	TRBV6-4	TRBD1	.	TRBJ1-1
CASSLPKGTEAFF	TGTGCCAGCAGCTTACCAAAGGGGACTGAAGCTTTCTTT	TRBV7-9	.	.	TRBJ1-1
CASIGRGHTDTQYF	TGTGCCTCAATCGGCAGGGGGCACACAGATACGCAGTATTTT	TRBV18	TRBD1	.	TRBJ2-3
CASSSGTGGPGTEAFF	TGCGCCAGCAGCTCCGGGACAGGGGGCCCGGGGACTGAAGCTTTCTTT	TRBV5-1	TRBD1	.	TRBJ1-1
CAWSQQFNEKLFF	TGTGCCTGGAGTCAACAGTTCAATGAAAAACTGTTTTTT	TRBV30	.	few	TRBJ1-4
CASSQDRGLAGAEQYF	TGTGCCAGCAGCCAAGATAGGGGACTAGCGGGCGCCGAGCAGTACTTC	TRBV4-2	TRBD2	once	TRBJ2-7
CASSSDRANYEQYF	TGCGCCAGCAGCTCGGACAGGGCAAACTACGAGCAGTACTTC	TRBV5-1	TRBD1	.	TRBJ2-7
CASRVQEFGTEAFF	TGTGCCAGCCGAGTGCAGGAATTCGGCACTGAAGCTTTCTTT	TRBV25-1	.	.	TRBJ1-1
CASSPDRAANQPQHF	TGTGCCAGTAGTCCGGACAGGGCCGCCAATCAGCCCCAGCATTTT	TRBV19	TRBD1	.	TRBJ1-5
CASSVVRQGVLMNTEAFF	TGTGCCAGCAGCGTAGTTCGGCAGGGGGTTTTAATGAACACTGAAGCTTTCTTT	TRBV9	TRBD1	.	TRBJ1-1
CASSQTSGSVADTQYF	TGTGCCAGCAGCCAGACTAGCGGGAGCGTGGCAGATACGCAGTATTTT	TRBV9	TRBD2	.	TRBJ2-3
CASRPGLGRTDTQYF	TGTGCCAGCAGACCCGGACTAGGGCGCACAGATACGCAGTATTTT	TRBV6-5	TRBD2	.	TRBJ2-3
CASSADRAGEYF	TGTGCCAGCAGCGCCGACAGGGCTGGGGAGTACTTC	TRBV2	TRBD1	.	TRBJ2-7
CASSLRPGSAPLHF	TGTGCCAGCAGCTTACGGCCAGGAAGTGCACCCCTCCACTTT	TRBV7-3	.	once	TRBJ1-6
CASRFDRNNSPLHF	TGTGCCAGCAGATTTGACAGGAACAATTCACCCCTCCACTTT	TRBV6-1	.	.	TRBJ1-6
CASGRTSGSRYEQYF	TGTGCCAGTGGTAGGACTAGCGGGAGTCGGTACGAGCAGTACTTC	TRBV19	TRBD2	.	TRBJ2-7
CASSEVSSTDTQYF	TGTGCCAGCAGTGAAGTCAGTTCCACAGATACGCAGTATTTT	TRBV6-1	.	.	TRBJ2-3
CALGLAGGGEETQYF	TGTGCCCTGGGACTAGCGGGAGGGGGAGAAGAGACCCAGTACTTC	TRBV2	TRBD2	.	TRBJ2-5
CASSYSIQVDGYTF	TGTGCCAGCAGTTACTCGATCCAGGTAGATGGCTACACCTTC	TRBV6-5	.	.	TRBJ1-2
CASSSGQGIEQFF	TGTGCCAGTAGCTCGGGACAGGGGATTGAGCAGTTCTTC	TRBV19	TRBD1	.	TRBJ2-1
CAHRAGTGSTEAFF	TGTGCCCACAGAGCCGGGACAGGGAGTACTGAAGCTTTCTTT	TRBV6-6	TRBD1	.	TRBJ1-1
CASSSDSHQPQHF	TGTGCCAGCAGCTCGGACAGTCATCAGCCCCAGCATTTT	TRBV5-4	.	.	TRBJ1-5
CASSLDRGWAYEQYF	TGTGCCAGCAGTCTAGACAGGGGATGGGCCTACGAGCAGTACTTC	TRBV6-5	TRBD1	.	TRBJ2-7
CASSLNLGLASETQYF	TGTGCCAGCAGTTTAAATCTTGGACTAGCCTCAGAGACCCAGTACTTC	TRBV6-5	TRBD2	.	TRBJ2-5
CASGLVPSNEQFF	TGTGCTAGTGGTTTGGTCCCCTCCAATGAGCAGTTCTTC	TRBV12-5	.	.	TRBJ2-1
CASSPRQGANEQYF	TGTGCCAGCTCACCACGGCAGGGGGCCAACGAGCAGTACTTC	TRBV18	TRBD1	.	TRBJ2-7
CASSILGGTEAFF	TGTGCCAGTAGTATCTTGGGGGGCACTGAAGCTTTCTTT	TRBV19	.	.	TRBJ1-1
CASTQGTSGNTIYF	TGTGCCAGCACCCAGGGGACCTCTGGAAACACCATATATTTT	TRBV7-6	.	.	TRBJ1-3
CASSEQVMTEAFF	TGTGCCAGCAGTGAACAGGTGATGACTGAAGCTTTCTTT	TRBV6-5	.	.	TRBJ1-1
CASSRDSQETQYF	TGTGCCAGCAGCCGGGACAGCCAAGAGACCCAGTACTTC	TRBV7-3	TRBD1	.	TRBJ2-5
CAWRMTGGGNSPLHF	TGTGCCTGGAGAATGACAGGGGGAGGAAATTCACCCCTCCACTTT	TRBV30	TRBD1	.	TRBJ1-6
CASSISGSLYNEQFF	TGCGCCAGCAGCATTAGCGGGAGTTTATACAATGAGCAGTTCTTC	TRBV5-1	TRBD2	.	TRBJ2-1
CASGLARDRISSYEQYF	TGTGCTAGTGGTTTGGCCCGGGACAGGATAAGCTCCTACGAGCAGTACTTC	TRBV12-5	TRBD1	.	TRBJ2-7
CASSLSANSYNEQFF	TGCGCCAGCAGCCTTAGCGCCAACTCCTACAATGAGCAGTTCTTC	TRBV4-1	.	.	TRBJ2-1
CASSEANRGLGYTF	TGTGCCAGCAGTGAAGCCAACAGGGGCCTTGGCTACACCTTC	TRBV6-1	TRBD1	.	TRBJ1-2
CSSSFRTAPTKLDGYTF	TGTTCCAGCAGCTTCAGGACAGCCCCTACAAAATTGGATGGCTACACCTTC	TRBV7-9	.	.	TRBJ1-2
CASIGRLSTEAFF	TGTGCCAGCATTGGCAGGTTGAGCACTGAAGCTTTCTTT	TRBV6-5	.	.	TRBJ1-1
CASSGQGQGFTQPQHF	TGTGCCAGCAGCGGACAGGGGCAGGGGTTTACTCAGCCCCAGCATTTT	TRBV9	TRBD1	.	TRBJ1-5
CASTLSNTGELFF	TGTGCCAGCACCCTTTCGAACACCGGGGAGCTGTTTTTT	TRBV25-1	.	few	TRBJ2-2
CASSYYRGRGGYTF	TGTGCCAGCAGCTATTACAGGGGAAGAGGGGGCTACACCTTC	TRBV5-6	TRBD1	.	TRBJ1-2
CATSSLTSGRLGEQFF	TGTGCCACCAGCAGTCTGACTAGCGGGAGGTTAGGGGAGCAGTTCTTC	TRBV15	TRBD2	.	TRBJ2-1
CASSDLQGYEQYF	TGCGCCAGCAGTGACCTACAGGGCTACGAGCAGTACTTC	TRBV10-1	.	.	TRBJ2-7